The next 4 T cell receptor beta chains were all read from a single sample in a study of regulatory T cells in long-lasting Graves disease. Construction of TCR beta libraries relied on iRepertoire HTBI primers and on Arm-PCR targeting CDR3 regions. TCRdb analysed the multiplex PCR reads with MiXCR anew, one entry per CDR3 protein. The sample has roughly 500,000 distinct CDR3 sequences, 14% seen once. This sample's time point: newly diagnosed GD, antithyroid drugs for less than 3 months. PBMC RNA was the source of the TCR library. The sample was also linked to a second study, of T cells in Graves' hyperthyroidism and ophthalmopathy.

The sample consisted of peripheral blood mononuclear cells (PBMCs), taken at new diagnosis, from a patient treated with antithyroid drugs. The receptors stem from a woman in her forties or fifties with Graves disease.

This clonotype has ten or more counts. The chain couples TRBV11-2 to TRBJ2-1, with 12 bases lining up with TRBD2. The J segment lost 4 bases and the V segment lost 5 bases, leaving 6 bases of the junction unmatched. Germline CDR1 is SGHAT and CDR2 is FQNNGV. The CDR3 is made up of 16 amino acids. In DNA, the CDR3 is TGTGCCAGCAGCCCACTAGCGGGAGGTAAATACAATGAGCAGTTCTTC. It codes for CASSPLAGGKYNEQFF.

Points on this clonotype: Sequence at one end of the junction differs from germline and may be a read error. The rearrangement joins TRBV2 to TRBJ2-1; the D gene is possibly TRBD2 (6 bases). CDR3 length: 16 residues. Germline V lookup: CDR1 SNHLY, CDR2 FYNNEI. The CDR3 reads CASSQARGLSYNEQFF. CDR3 nucleotides: TGCGCCAGCAGCCAAGCGAGGGGACTGAGCTACAATGAGCAGTTCTTC.

Ten or more counts support this clonotype. J is TRBJ2-1 and V is TRBV11-2; 7 bases fit TRBD2. This CDR3 region has 15 residues. V shed 1 base, J shed 8 bases, and the junction held 8 bases outside the gene matches. Germline CDR1 reads SGHAT; CDR2 reads FQNNGV. CDR3 nucleotide sequence: TGTGCCAGCAGCTTAGTAGTGGGAGGGATATATGAGCAGTTCTTC. This translates into CASSLVVGGIYEQFF.

Ten or more counts support this clonotype. This chain joins TRBV5-1 and TRBJ2-7; 8 bases match TRBD1. V lost 0 bases, J lost 3 bases, and 5 bases stayed unmatched. From germline, CDR1 is SGHRS and CDR2 YFSETQ. CDR3 length: 15 amino acids. This CDR3 is CASSLGDRSYYEQYF. In nucleotides, the CDR3 is TGCGCCAGCAGCTTGGGGGACAGGTCCTACTACGAGCAGTACTTC.